The 23 T cell receptor beta chains below all came from one sample that was sequenced in a study of blood T cell repertoires in COVID-19. Sequencing was performed with immunoSEQ multiplex PCR; in TCRdb, only in-frame clones are kept and a portion is missing. The top ten clones hold 7.7% of a sample with some 110,000 clones, about nine tenths of them seen once. The sequenced sample was peripheral blood. The receptors come from a human donor in a cohort sampled during active COVID-19.

The chain links TRBV19 to TRBJ2-6; 7 positions agree with TRBD1. V gave up 6 bases and J gave up 0 bases; unmatched junction bases: 11. Germline V gene sequence: CDR1 LNHDA, CDR2 SQIVND (reference sequence). The CDR3 runs 18 residues. CDR3 nucleotide sequence: TGTGCCAGTAGGTCCCGGGACAGAGATTTCTCTGGGGCCAACGTCCTGACTTTC. This sequence encodes CASRSRDRDFSGANVLTF.

This chain links TRBV5-1 with TRBJ2-5; 7 positions agree with TRBD1. Germline CDR1 reads SGHRS; CDR2 reads YFSETQ. The CDR3 is made up of 15 amino acids. The junction had 6 bases not matched to a gene; V was cut back by 4 bases and J by 0 bases. CDR3 coding DNA: TGCGCCAGCAGCATTTTAACAGGGGACCAAGAGACCCAGTACTTC. It is translated as CASSILTGDQETQYF. The whole variable domain, remainder taken from reference TRBV5-1 and TRBJ2-5, is KAGVTQTPRYLIKTRGQQVTLSCSPISGHRSVSWYQQTPGQGLQFLFEYFSETQRNKGNFPGRFSGRQFSNSRSEMNVSTLELGDSALYLCASSILTGDQETQYFGPGTRLLVL.

V gene TRBV23-1 combines with J gene TRBJ2-7; 10 nucleotides align to TRBD1. TRBV23-1 is noted as an ORF with a role that remains uncertain. There are 14 residues in the CDR3. The ends lost 2 bases at V and 3 bases at J; junction bases unmatched: 1. The CDR3 sequence: CASSQRTGGYEQYF. The CDR3 nucleotides are TGCGCCAGCAGTCAACGGACAGGGGGCTACGAGCAGTACTTC.

The chain joins TRBV7-9 to TRBJ2-7, with D perhaps TRBD2 (6 bases). V dropped 5 bases and J dropped 2 bases, with 13 bases sitting between them. CDR1 SEHNR and CDR2 FQNEAQ come from the germline V gene (reference sequence). The CDR3 is made up of 14 amino acids. The CDR3 DNA is TGTGCCAGCAGCCGCGGGACGGATGCCTACGAGCAGTACTTC. This gives the protein CASSRGTDAYEQYF.

The chain combines TRBV5-1 with TRBJ1-1, with 8 nucleotides matching TRBD1. The CDR3 consists of 15 residues. The trim removed 4 bases at V and 3 bases at J, leaving 8 bases unmatched. Germline V gives CDR1 SGHRS, CDR2 YFSETQ. CDR3 in DNA: TGCGCCAGCAGCCGAGTGACAGGGGTCTACACTGAAGCTTTCTTT. Amino acid sequence: CASSRVTGVYTEAFF.

The CDR3 nucleotides read TGTGCCATCGCCCCGGGGGGGTCCCTAAATCAGCCCCAGCATTTT. Translation: CAIAPGGSLNQPQHF. This sequence joins TRBV24-1 and TRBJ1-5, with a weak D call TRBD1 (5 bases). V gave up 11 bases and J gave up 4 bases, with 20 bases separating them. The CDR3 covers 15 residues. Germline assignment: CDR1 KGHDR and CDR2 SFDVKD.

The gene calls are TRBV2 and TRBJ2-7; D gene uncertain. The CDR3 is made up of 15 amino acids. Germline loops: CDR1 SNHLY, CDR2 FYNNEI. V was clipped by 4 bases and J by 0 bases, with 13 bases between them. CDR3 nucleotide sequence: TGTGCCAGCAGTGTAGAGGCTGCCGGCTCCTACGAGCAGTACTTC. Translation gives CASSVEAAGSYEQYF.

This chain uses TRBV11-2 with TRBJ1-2; D gene unclear. Deletions cut 0 bases from V and 8 bases from J, with 22 bases between. The CDR3 loop spans 17 amino acids. Germline CDR1 reads SGHAT; CDR2 reads FQNNGV. The CDR3 is CASSLDLSGSEFAGYTF. The DNA for the CDR3 is TGTGCCAGCAGCTTAGATCTTAGTGGTAGCGAATTCGCCGGCTACACCTTC.

By share of the sample, this clone is medium-sized (0.01 to 0.1%). V usage is TRBV14 and J usage is TRBJ2-7; 11 nucleotides align to TRBD2. CDR3 length: 15 amino acids. The V segment lost 1 base and the J segment 3 bases; nucleotides outside the gene matches: 2. Germline V gene data show CDR1 as SGHDN and CDR2 as FVKESK. The DNA of the CDR3 is TGTGCCAGCAGCCAAGGACTAGCGGGGTTCTACGAGCAGTACTTC. Amino acid sequence: CASSQGLAGFYEQYF.

In its sample, this clone was seen a few times. The chain employs TRBV5-1 and TRBJ1-4; D ambiguous. Deletions cut 5 bases from V and 0 bases from J, with 14 bases between. CDR1 and CDR2 (germline): SGHRS, YFSETQ. This CDR3 has 16 amino acids. The DNA for the CDR3 is TGCGCCAGCAGTCTTCAGGTATCTGCAACTAATGAAAAACTGTTTTTT. It yields the protein CASSLQVSATNEKLFF.

As concerns this clone: Distinct nucleotide sequences in the sample also encode this CDR3. The rearrangement uses TRBV19 and TRBJ2-1; tentative D call: TRBD2 (5 bases). The CDR3 is made up of 14 amino acids. Germline V lookup: CDR1 LNHDA, CDR2 SQIVND (reference sequence). V was shortened by 3 bases and J by 3 bases, with 9 bases between the two germline ends. The CDR3 bases are TGTGCCAGTAGTATTTCGGCGGGCTACAATGAGCAGTTCTTC. This codes for CASSISAGYNEQFF.

The J gene is TRBJ1-3, the V gene TRBV5-1; 8 positions agree with TRBD1. V shed 3 bases and J 4 bases; nucleotides not matched to a gene: 9. CDR1 is SGHRS, CDR2 YFSETQ, per germline. This CDR3 has 16 residues. Here the CDR3 DNA reads TGCGCCAGCAGCTCGCCCCTCGCAGGGGGCGGAAACACCATATATTTT. It encodes CASSSPLAGGGNTIYF.

V and J are TRBV7-2 and TRBJ2-7; TRBD2 matches at 12 bases. Germline V CDR1 and CDR2: SGHTA, FQGNSA. The CDR3 has 12 amino acids. Losses at the gene ends were 9 bases for V and 7 bases for J; bases not matched to a gene: 4. CDR3 protein: CASPGTSGEQYF. DNA of the CDR3: TGTGCCAGTCCCGGGACTAGCGGGGAGCAGTACTTC. The whole variable domain, remainder taken from reference TRBV7-2 and TRBJ2-7, is GAGVSQSPSNKVTEKGKDVELRCDPISGHTALYWYRQSLGQGLEFLIYFQGNSAPDKSGLPSDRFSAERTGGSVSTLTIQRTQQEDSAVYLCASPGTSGEQYFGPGTRLTVT.

This chain links TRBV2 with TRBJ2-3; D gene ambiguous. The CDR3 contains 14 residues. The germline V gene has CDR1 SNHLY and CDR2 FYNNEI. The V and J ends lost 8 bases and 8 bases respectively, with 20 bases between them. CDR3 loop: CASLDFPAAGTQYF. The CDR3 bases are TGTGCCAGCTTAGACTTTCCTGCCGCCGGTACGCAGTATTTT.

The chain is built from TRBV19 and TRBJ2-5; 10 positions agree with TRBD1. V lost 5 bases and J lost 4; bases outside the gene matches: 7. In germline, CDR1 is LNHDA, CDR2 SQIVND (reference sequence). This CDR3 has 15 amino acids. CDR3: CASSGDRGSGETQYF. The DNA of the CDR3 is TGTGCCAGTAGTGGGGACAGGGGTTCGGGAGAGACCCAGTACTTC.

This clone was seen only once. The rearrangement joins TRBV15 to TRBJ2-5, with 13 bases matching TRBD2. Germline CDR1 LNHNV, CDR2 YYDKDF (reference sequence). The CDR3 is 15 residues long. J lost 1 base, V lost 8 bases, and 4 bases had no gene match. The CDR3 sequence is CATGTSGTSQETQYF. In DNA, the CDR3 is TGTGCCACCGGGACTAGCGGGACTTCCCAAGAGACCCAGTACTTC.

The chain couples TRBV27 to TRBJ2-1; a weak D match, TRBD2 (5 bases). Germline CDR1 MNHEY, CDR2 SMNVEV (reference sequence). Trimming stripped 5 bases from V and 0 bases from J, with 14 bases between. The CDR3 spans 16 residues. CDR3 coding DNA: TGTGCCAGCAGTCCACAGAGGGCAGCCTCCTACAATGAGCAGTTCTTC. Translating gives CASSPQRAASYNEQFF.

V is TRBV19 and J is TRBJ1-6; D unclear. CDR3 size: 17 residues. Looked up from germline, CDR1 is LNHDA and CDR2 is SQIVND (reference sequence). V dropped 5 bases and J dropped 0 bases, with 14 bases sitting between them. CDR3 protein: CASSVTTGSSYNSPLHF. Written as DNA, the CDR3 is TGTGCCAGTAGTGTAACTACGGGAAGCTCCTATAATTCACCCCTCCACTTT.

V and J are TRBV11-2 and TRBJ1-1; D gene unclear. The CDR3 is 11 amino acids. CDR1 SGHAT and CDR2 FQNNGV come from the germline V gene. Trimming took off 3 bases at V and 5 bases at J, with 4 bases between the two ends. The CDR3 loop reads CASSLLTEAFF. CDR3 sequence (DNA): TGTGCCAGCAGCTTGTTAACTGAAGCTTTCTTT.

The J gene is TRBJ1-3, the V gene TRBV19, with a weak D call TRBD1 (6 bases). CDR1 and CDR2 from the germline V gene are LNHDA and SQIVND (reference sequence). V was pared by 6 bases and J by 0 bases, with 12 bases between. The CDR3 consists of 15 residues. The CDR3 loop is CASSKDRYSGNTIYF. DNA of the CDR3: TGTGCCAGTAGCAAGGACAGATACTCTGGAAACACCATATATTTT.

The V gene is TRBV19, the J gene TRBJ2-7; D remains unclear. Germline V gene data show CDR1 as LNHDA and CDR2 as SQIVND (reference sequence). CDR3 length: 12 amino acids. V lost 6 bases, J lost 0 bases, and 6 bases lay in between. The CDR3: CASSRSSYEQYF. CDR3 in DNA: TGTGCCAGTAGCCGTAGCTCCTACGAGCAGTACTTC.

V and J are TRBV10-3 and TRBJ1-1; D may be TRBD1 (5 bases). V gave up 2 bases and J gave up 4 bases, with 17 bases separating them. Germline CDR1 is ENHRY and CDR2 is SYGVKD. The CDR3 is 16 amino acids. The CDR3 DNA follows: TGTGCCATCAGTGAGATTGTAGGAGGGGTTGGCACTGAAGCTTTCTTT. Translation gives CAISEIVGGVGTEAFF.

The rearrangement joins TRBV9 to TRBJ1-1; TRBD1 matches at 7 bases. The CDR3 totals 17 residues. V gave up 0 bases and J gave up 3 bases; unmatched junction bases: 11. Germline CDR1 SGDLS, CDR2 YYNGEE. The CDR3 bases are TGTGCCAGCAGCGTAGGGTCAGGGGGTCGGGGAGACACTGAAGCTTTCTTT. Amino acid sequence: CASSVGSGGRGDTEAFF.